Listed here is a single T cell receptor beta chain. Its matching antigen is unknown. Assay used: immunoSEQ multiplex PCR; TCRdb lists only in-frame clones, some missing. The sample comprises under 150,000 clones, approximately 91% of which are singletons, and 1.9% rests with the top ten. Germline CDR1 SGHTA, CDR2 FQGNSA. V gave up 1 base and J gave up 9 bases; unmatched junction bases: 9. The CDR3 runs 16 residues. This entry is derived from a study of T cell responses to AZD1222 COVID-19 vaccine. Study-wide findings and caveats: Among those given AZD1222, only six or seven were seropositive at baseline.

The chain is built from TRBV7-2 and TRBJ1-6; TRBD1 aligns across 7 bases. The TCR sequence derives from an adult who received the AZD1222 COVID-19 vaccine. The material sequenced was peripheral blood, taken 28 days after the second AZD1222 dose. CDR3 DNA: TGTGCCAGCAGCTTAGTGTCAGGGGGTGTCCGTTCACCCCTCCACTTT. Translating gives CASSLVSGGVRSPLHF.